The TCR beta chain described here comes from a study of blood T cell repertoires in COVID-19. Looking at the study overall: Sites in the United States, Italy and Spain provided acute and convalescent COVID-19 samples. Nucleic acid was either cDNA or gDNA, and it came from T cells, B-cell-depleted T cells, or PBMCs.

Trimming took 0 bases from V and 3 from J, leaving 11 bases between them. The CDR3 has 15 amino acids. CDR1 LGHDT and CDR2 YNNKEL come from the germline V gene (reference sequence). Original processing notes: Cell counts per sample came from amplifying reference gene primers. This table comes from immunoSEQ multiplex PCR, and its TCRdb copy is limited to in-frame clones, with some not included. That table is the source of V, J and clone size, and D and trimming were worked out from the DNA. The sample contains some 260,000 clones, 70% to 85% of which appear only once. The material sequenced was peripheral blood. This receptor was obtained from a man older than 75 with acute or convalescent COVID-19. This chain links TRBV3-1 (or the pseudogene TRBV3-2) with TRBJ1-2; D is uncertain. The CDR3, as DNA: TGTGCCAGCAGCCAAGATCGGCAGGTTGACTATGGCTACACCTTC. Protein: CASSQDRQVDYGYTF.